The rows below give T cell receptor beta chains drawn from one sample of a study of OX40 agonist ivuxolimab in advanced cancers. Profiled with immunoSEQ multiplex PCR; TCRdb holds only in-frame clones, not every one. This table holds over 55,000 clones, 86% found once. This sample comprised CD4+ or CD8+ T cells sorted from blood, obtained in a trial of the OX40 agonist ivuxolimab. These TCRs come from an adult with an advanced solid tumor such as melanoma, head and neck, liver or kidney cancer. The CDR3 runs from the conserved cysteine through the conserved F or W. Fields, in order: D gene, J gene, clone size, V gene, CDR3 DNA, CDR3 protein. The D gene is left open where the match is weak. A clone size is listed for some rows: how often the clone was seen (once, few, many), or a class if it is expanded.

- | TRBJ2-4 | - | TRBV20-1 | TGCAGTGCTAGAGAGAGGAACATTCAGTACTTC | CSARERNIQYF
TRBD2 | TRBJ2-3 | - | TRBV30 | TGTGCCTGGAGTGTAGCGGGGGGTTCAGATACGCAGTATTTT | CAWSVAGGSDTQYF
- | TRBJ1-1 | - | TRBV29-1 | TGCAGCGTTCGGGGGGTTACAGGGTTTGAAGCTTTCTTT | CSVRGVTGFEAFF
TRBD1 | TRBJ1-2 | - | TRBV19 | TGTGCCAGTAGTAACCACCCGACAGGGGGCTATGGCTACACCTTC | CASSNHPTGGYGYTF
TRBD2 | TRBJ2-7 | - | TRBV5-4 | TGTGCCAGCAGCTTGCTCAGCGGGGGTAAACAATACGAGCAGTACTTC | CASSLLSGGKQYEQYF
- | TRBJ1-2 | - | TRBV11-3 | TGTGCCAGCAGCTTACTGGGCCAGTCGAACTATGGCTACACCTTC | CASSLLGQSNYGYTF
- | TRBJ1-2 | - | TRBV27 | TGTGCCAGCAGTCGTACAGGGTACTATGGCTACACCTTC | CASSRTGYYGYTF
- | TRBJ2-5 | - | TRBV29-1 | TGCAGCGTTGATCATCGGGGGGAGACCCAGTACTTC | CSVDHRGETQYF
- | TRBJ1-1 | - | TRBV4-1 | TGCGCCAGCAGCGCGCGGGTCCTGAGCTTTGAAGCTTTCTTT | CASSARVLSFEAFF
- | TRBJ1-1 | few | TRBV7-7 | TGTGCTAGCAGCCCCCCGGGAAAATCGGGCACTGAAGCTTTCTTT | CASSPPGKSGTEAFF
- | TRBJ2-7 | few | TRBV27 | TGTGCCAGCAGCTCTGGGCGGGGTCGGCAGCAGTACTTC | CASSSGRGRQQYF
- | TRBJ2-2 | - | TRBV5-4 | TGTGCCAGCAGCCCGAGGTCGGGTAGAGGGGCGAACACCGGGGAGCTGTTTTTT | CASSPRSGRGANTGELFF
- | TRBJ1-1 | - | TRBV27 | TGTGCCAGCAGTTCGGTGGCAGGGTCGGACACTGAAGCTTTCTTT | CASSSVAGSDTEAFF
- | TRBJ2-7 | - | TRBV5-1 | TGCGCCAGCGTCGCAGGCATCGGCGGGAACTACGAGCAGTACTTC | CASVAGIGGNYEQYF
- | TRBJ2-2 | - | TRBV11-2 | TGTGCCAGCAGCTTATTTAGGGCCGGGGAGCTGTTTTTT | CASSLFRAGELFF
TRBD2 | TRBJ2-3 | - | TRBV14 | TGTGCCAGCACTTCTATAGCGGGGGGAGCCACAGATACGCAGTATTTT | CASTSIAGGATDTQYF
TRBD1 | TRBJ1-2 | - | TRBV28 | TGTGCCAGCAGTTTAGCCGGGGCAGGGGGATCTGATGGCTACACCTTC | CASSLAGAGGSDGYTF
- | TRBJ2-3 | - | TRBV18 | TGTGCCAGCTCATCCAGCACGGGCACAGATACGCAGTATTTT | CASSSSTGTDTQYF
- | TRBJ1-1 | - | TRBV19 | TGTGCCAGTAGCGGAGTGGTGGAAGCTTTCTTT | CASSGVVEAFF
TRBD1 | TRBJ1-1 | - | TRBV6-5 | TGTGCCAGCAGAACGACAGGGCAGAACACTGAAGCTTTCTTT | CASRTTGQNTEAFF
TRBD1 | TRBJ1-5 | - | TRBV9 | TGTGCCAGCAGTACCGGGACAGGGATCGGTCAGCCCCAGCATTTT | CASSTGTGIGQPQHF
- | TRBJ1-1 | - | TRBV29-1 | TGCAGCCACCCCTCTACAGGGTTCGGGAAAGCAGCTTTCTTT | CSHPSTGFGKAAFF
TRBD2 | TRBJ2-2 | - | TRBV4-3 | TGCGCCAGCGCCTCTTTCCTGGGACTAGCGGGGGCCCTTAACACCGGGGAGCTGTTTTTT | CASASFLGLAGALNTGELFF
- | TRBJ2-5 | - | TRBV7-9 | TGTGCCAGCAAGGAGGTTGGAGAGACCCAGTACTTC | CASKEVGETQYF
- | TRBJ1-2 | - | TRBV11-2 | TGTGCCAGCACCCTGGGGGGTTCTTATGGCTACACCTTC | CASTLGGSYGYTF
- | TRBJ1-2 | - | TRBV7-9 | TGTGCCAGCAGCTTACAGGCGGACAGCTATGGCTACACCTTC | CASSLQADSYGYTF
TRBD2 | TRBJ2-3 | - | TRBV19 | TGTGCCAGTAAAGGTAGCGGGAGCACAGATACGCAGTATTTT | CASKGSGSTDTQYF
TRBD1 | TRBJ1-1 | once | TRBV7-2 | TGTGCCAGCAGCCGGGACAGGGTGAACACTGAAGCTTTCTTT | CASSRDRVNTEAFF
- | TRBJ1-5 | - | TRBV6-6 | TGTGCCAGCAGTTACGAGGGGGTTCAGCCCCAGCATTTT | CASSYEGVQPQHF
TRBD1 | TRBJ2-7 | - | TRBV5-4 | TGTGCCAGCAGCCCACCAGGGGGTCCCTACGAGCAGTACTTC | CASSPPGGPYEQYF
- | TRBJ1-1 | - | TRBV23-1 | TGCGCCAGCAGTCAATCGGATATTTATTCGGGGAAAGGGACTTACACTGAAGCTTTCTTT | CASSQSDIYSGKGTYTEAFF
- | TRBJ2-1 | - | TRBV5-5 | TGTGCCAGCAGCTCCGGGCCCTACAATGAGCAGTTCTTC | CASSSGPYNEQFF
TRBD1 | TRBJ1-4 | - | TRBV30 | TGTGCCTGGTCCCGTTTTCAGGGGGCTAATGAAAAACTGTTTTTT | CAWSRFQGANEKLFF
- | TRBJ1-1 | once | TRBV6-5 | TGTGCCAGCAGTTCACTCGGACGGTACACTGAAGCTTTCTTT | CASSSLGRYTEAFF
- | TRBJ2-2 | - | TRBV11-3 | TGTGCCAGCAGCTTAGCGGGGGGGACAGCGAACACCGGGGAGCTGTTTTTT | CASSLAGGTANTGELFF
- | TRBJ2-7 | once | TRBV28 | TGTGCCAGCAGTTCGGGCGGGACAGCGTACGAGCAGTACTTC | CASSSGGTAYEQYF
- | TRBJ1-1 | - | TRBV11-3 | TGTGCCAGCGGGAGGTGGGACTCTGAAGCTTTCTTT | CASGRWDSEAFF
TRBD1 | TRBJ1-4 | - | TRBV19 | TGTGCCAGTAGTACCAAGGGGACAGGCGGTGAAAAACTGTTTTTT | CASSTKGTGGEKLFF
- | TRBJ1-6 | - | TRBV6-5 | TGTGCCAGCAGTTCAACCCGGGTTTATAATTCACCCCTCCACTTT | CASSSTRVYNSPLHF
- | TRBJ1-4 | - | TRBV29-1 | TGCAGCGGACGGGCCCACGACCCTAATGAAAAACTGTTTTTT | CSGRAHDPNEKLFF
TRBD1 | TRBJ1-4 | once | TRBV11-3 | TGTGCCAGCAGCCCCGGGACAGGGGACGAAAAACTGTTTTTT | CASSPGTGDEKLFF
- | TRBJ2-6 | few | TRBV6-6 | TGTGCCACCATGATCTCTGGGGCCAACGTCCTGACTTTC | CATMISGANVLTF
TRBD1 | TRBJ2-7 | - | TRBV19 | TGTGCCAGTTCGGGGACAGGGGGCTTTGGCGAGCAGTACTTC | CASSGTGGFGEQYF
- | TRBJ1-1 | - | TRBV5-6 | TGTGCCAGCAGCTTGGTGGGGTCCTACACTGAAGCTTTCTTT | CASSLVGSYTEAFF
TRBD1 | TRBJ1-2 | - | TRBV5-6 | TGTGCCAGCAGCTATTACGACAGGGATAATGGCTACACCTTC | CASSYYDRDNGYTF
- | TRBJ2-3 | once | TRBV7-3 | TGTGCCAGCAGCCAAAACCCAGCGGGAGATACGCAGTATTTT | CASSQNPAGDTQYF
TRBD2 | TRBJ2-3 | - | TRBV18 | TGTGCCAGCTCACCACCGAGACTAGCGGAAAGCACAGATACGCAGTATTTT | CASSPPRLAESTDTQYF
TRBD1 | TRBJ1-2 | - | TRBV9 | TGTGCCAGCACCAAGACAGGGGATTATGGCTACACCTTC | CASTKTGDYGYTF
TRBD1 | TRBJ2-7 | - | TRBV5-1 | TGCGCCAGTACCGGGACAGGGCGTTACGAGCAGTACTTC | CASTGTGRYEQYF
- | TRBJ2-7 | few | TRBV4-3 | TGCGCCAGCAGCCAAGACTACACCCTGCCCTCCTACGAGCAGTACTTC | CASSQDYTLPSYEQYF
- | TRBJ1-3 | - | TRBV7-9 | TGTGCCAGCAGTGGGACTCTAGGAAACACCATATATTTT | CASSGTLGNTIYF
- | TRBJ1-1 | - | TRBV7-3 | TGTGCCAGCAGCTTGTGGGGGAACACTGAAGCTTTCTTT | CASSLWGNTEAFF
- | TRBJ1-1 | - | TRBV7-9 | TGTGCCAGCAGCTTATTAGAGGGGACTGAAGCTTTCTTT | CASSLLEGTEAFF
- | TRBJ1-6 | - | TRBV6-1 | TGTGCCAGCATCGAAGGGTTGCCACCCCTCCACTTT | CASIEGLPPLHF
- | TRBJ1-6 | - | TRBV6-1 | TGTGCCAGCAGCTTCCCAAATTCACCCCTCCACTTT | CASSFPNSPLHF
- | TRBJ2-3 | - | TRBV7-3 | TGTGCCAGCAGCTTAAGGGATTTCACAGATACGCAGTATTTT | CASSLRDFTDTQYF
TRBD1 | TRBJ1-2 | - | TRBV6-5 | TGTGCCAGCAGCGACAGGGATGGCTACACCTTC | CASSDRDGYTF
TRBD1 | TRBJ1-2 | once | TRBV5-1 | TGCGCCAGCAGCCATTCGCGAGGCCTGACAGGGAACTATGGCTACACCTTC | CASSHSRGLTGNYGYTF
- | TRBJ2-3 | - | TRBV10-1 | TGCGCCAGCGGGACACCAGACACAGATACGCAGTATTTT | CASGTPDTDTQYF
- | TRBJ1-6 | - | TRBV5-1 | TGCGCCAGCAGCTCCTCCAGGGACACCAGGGGTAATTCACCCCTCCACTTT | CASSSSRDTRGNSPLHF